This TCR beta chain appears in the sequencing data of a study of CD8+CD57+ T cells in acquired aplastic anemia. As for the study in general: The sorted CD4+ and CD8+ cells yielded an average approximately 3 ug of DNA. Whole-study findings and limits: Comparison of patients with controls identified around 30 shared CD8+ CDR3 sequences.

Profiles of TCR beta VDJ and CDR3 were generated from a genomic DNA template. TCRdb re-derived calls from the reads in MiXCR, one entry per CDR3 protein. The sample contains 160,000 or so distinct CDR3 sequences, over 40% of which appear only once. Those patients picked for sequencing had displayed CD8+CD57+ cell expansion on flow cytometry. No therapy had been given to the patients at the time of blood sampling. V lost 5 bases and J 1 base, leaving 8 bases between the germline ends. CDR1 and CDR2 (germline): SGHTA, FQGTGA. The CDR3 totals 14 residues. At least ten counts were recorded for this clonotype. Antigen unknown.

The source is a human donor with aplastic anemia. This chain uses TRBV7-3 with TRBJ2-2; D not certain. The sample was sorted CD4+, CD8+, or CD8+CD57+ T cells (not recorded which) from PBMCs. The CDR3: CASSPSLNTGELFF. CDR3 nucleotides: TGTGCCAGCAGCCCCAGTCTGAACACCGGGGAGCTGTTTTTT.